These 14 T cell receptor beta chains came from one sample sequenced in a study of T cell responses to AZD1222 COVID-19 vaccine. Assay: immunoSEQ multiplex PCR; the TCRdb copy retains only in-frame clones and omits some. Of 100,000 to 150,000 clones in the sample, roughly 84% are singletons; the top ten hold roughly a quarter. The sample was peripheral blood, taken 28 days after the second AZD1222 dose. Receptors originate from an adult who received the AZD1222 COVID-19 vaccine.

CDR3 sequence: CASSFPGPGTQYF. CDR3 nucleotide sequence: TGTGCCAGCAGTTTCCCAGGGCCCGGGACCCAGTACTTC. This chain connects TRBV28 to TRBJ2-5; a weak D match, TRBD1 (5 bases). Germline CDR1 reads MDHEN; CDR2 reads SYDVKM. V was trimmed by 3 bases and J by 7 bases, leaving 12 bases between them. CDR3 length: 13 amino acids.

The chain employs TRBV7-9 and TRBJ2-3; 13 bases are a match to TRBD2. Germline-derived CDR1 and CDR2 are SEHNR and FQNEAQ (reference sequence). The junction had 5 bases not matched to a gene; V was cut back by 8 bases and J by 0 bases. This CDR3 has 16 residues. The CDR3: CASEPLAGGSTDTQYF. The CDR3 coding sequence is TGTGCCAGCGAACCACTAGCGGGGGGGAGCACAGATACGCAGTATTTT.

This clone was found once. J is TRBJ1-1 and V is TRBV7-3; possible D gene TRBD1, 6 bases. Germline loops: CDR1 SGHTA, CDR2 FQGTGA. The CDR3 loop spans 15 amino acids. Trimming shortened V by 4 bases and J by 1 base, and 13 bases separated the two germline ends. For the CDR3, the DNA is TGTGCCAGCAGCTCACAGGGTTTGGGGAACACTGAAGCTTTCTTT. This translates into CASSSQGLGNTEAFF.

The J gene is TRBJ2-2, the V gene TRBV2; TRBD1 is a possible D gene (5 bases). The CDR3 is 20 amino acids. Germline V gives CDR1 SNHLY, CDR2 FYNNEI. V shed 2 bases and J shed 1 base, with 23 bases lying between them. CDR3 nucleotides: TGTGCCAGCAGTGAATTCAGGGTGTTGGTAGGGCAGAAGAACACCGGGGAGCTGTTTTTT. Translation: CASSEFRVLVGQKNTGELFF.

This chain joins TRBV30 and TRBJ1-6; D remains ambiguous. The CDR3 contains 13 residues. Germline V CDR1 and CDR2: GTSNPN, SVGIG (reference sequence). V was shortened by 0 bases and J by 9 bases, with 9 bases between the two germline ends. The CDR3 protein is CAWSVGSSSPLHF. The CDR3 DNA follows: TGTGCCTGGAGTGTGGGGAGCAGTTCACCCCTCCACTTT.

The gene calls are TRBV6-5 and TRBJ1-2; no definite D call. V was clipped by 5 bases and J by 6 bases, with 16 bases between them. Per the germline V gene, CDR1 is MNHEY and CDR2 is SVGAGI. The CDR3 contains 14 residues. CDR3 nucleotide sequence: TGTGCCAGCAGTCAGCCCCCGGACGGTGATGGCTACACCTTC. This translates into CASSQPPDGDGYTF.

This chain links TRBV16 with TRBJ1-6; unclear D gene. With 0 bases removed from V and 8 bases from J, the gap between germline ends came to 14 bases. Germline CDR1 KGHSY, CDR2 FQNENV. This CDR3 contains 16 residues. Here the CDR3 reads CASSQSSDPSYSPLHF. DNA for the CDR3: TGTGCCAGCAGCCAATCCTCCGACCCGTCCTATTCACCCCTCCACTTT.

The rearrangement links TRBV5-4 to TRBJ2-5; possibly TRBD2 for D (7 bases). V lost 2 bases to trimming and J lost 5 bases, with 16 bases between them. The germline V gene has CDR1 SGHNT and CDR2 YYREEE (reference sequence). This CDR3 spans 15 amino acids. The CDR3: CASSFPGGRAETQYF. For the CDR3, the DNA is TGTGCCAGCAGCTTTCCCGGGGGGCGAGCGGAGACCCAGTACTTC.

This rearrangement joins TRBV11-1 to TRBJ1-1; D remains unclear. Trimming shortened V by 8 bases and J by 1 base, and 8 bases separated the two germline ends. Germline assignment: CDR1 SGHAT and CDR2 FQDESV (reference sequence). This CDR3 region has 12 residues. The CDR3 here is CASSRTNTEAFF. The CDR3 DNA reads as TGTGCCAGCTCGCGAACGAACACTGAAGCTTTCTTT.

This clone was seen only once. The chain has TRBV21-1 and TRBJ1-2. TRBV21-1 is annotated as a pseudogene. The CDR3 is 15 residues long. CDR3 amino acids: CASSDSMSKDYGYTF. The CDR3 nucleotides are TGTGCCAGCAGCGACTCAATGAGTAAGGACTATGGCTACACCTTC.

V is TRBV6-5 and J is TRBJ1-5, with D hard to call. The length of the CDR3 is 13 residues. Looked up from germline, CDR1 is MNHEY and CDR2 is SVGAGI. Between the trimmed V and J ends, which lost 11 bases and 4 bases, there was a span of 15 bases. The CDR3 DNA reads TGTGCCTCCTTAGGTGGCTGGAATCAGCCCCAGCATTTT. It encodes CASLGGWNQPQHF.

The chain couples TRBV9 to TRBJ2-1, with TRBD1 matching 8 bases. This CDR3 is built from 16 residues. V was clipped by 0 bases and J by 8 bases; unmatched bases: 10. The germline CDR1 and CDR2 sequences are SGDLS and YYNGEE. CDR3 amino acids: CASSVGSGQGFYEQFF. CDR3 DNA: TGTGCCAGCAGCGTAGGAAGCGGACAGGGTTTCTATGAGCAGTTCTTC. The variable domain in full, with the rest retrieved from reference TRBV9 and TRBJ2-1, is DSGVTQTPKHLITATGQRVTLRCSPRSGDLSVYWYQQSLDQGLQFLIQYYNGEERAKGNILERFSAQQFPDLHSELNLSSLELGDSALYFCASSVGSGQGFYEQFFGPGTRLTVL.

The rearrangement joins TRBV6-2 or TRBV6-3 to TRBJ1-5; D call uncertain. CDR1 is MNHEY, CDR2 SVGEGT, per germline. Trimming removed 0 bases at V and 1 base at J, with 10 bases between. This CDR3 spans 16 amino acids. The CDR3 region has the DNA TGTGCCAGCAGTTACTCGATATCAAGCAGCAATCAGCCCCAGCATTTT. Protein sequence: CASSYSISSSNQPQHF.

The chain couples TRBV19 to TRBJ1-2; D unresolved. CDR3 length equals 13 residues. Per germline, CDR1 LNHDA and CDR2 SQIVND (reference sequence). V gave up 3 bases and J gave up 5 bases, with 10 bases separating them. The CDR3 reads CASSMFAGYGYTF. The CDR3 DNA is TGTGCCAGTAGTATGTTCGCTGGGTATGGCTACACCTTC. Supplemented by reference TRBV19 and TRBJ1-2, the full variable domain reads DGGITQSPKYLFRKEGQNVTLSCEQNLNHDAMYWYRQDPGQGLRLIYYSQIVNDFQKGDIAEGYSVSREKKESFPLTVTSAQKNPTAFYLCASSMFAGYGYTFGSGTRLTVV.